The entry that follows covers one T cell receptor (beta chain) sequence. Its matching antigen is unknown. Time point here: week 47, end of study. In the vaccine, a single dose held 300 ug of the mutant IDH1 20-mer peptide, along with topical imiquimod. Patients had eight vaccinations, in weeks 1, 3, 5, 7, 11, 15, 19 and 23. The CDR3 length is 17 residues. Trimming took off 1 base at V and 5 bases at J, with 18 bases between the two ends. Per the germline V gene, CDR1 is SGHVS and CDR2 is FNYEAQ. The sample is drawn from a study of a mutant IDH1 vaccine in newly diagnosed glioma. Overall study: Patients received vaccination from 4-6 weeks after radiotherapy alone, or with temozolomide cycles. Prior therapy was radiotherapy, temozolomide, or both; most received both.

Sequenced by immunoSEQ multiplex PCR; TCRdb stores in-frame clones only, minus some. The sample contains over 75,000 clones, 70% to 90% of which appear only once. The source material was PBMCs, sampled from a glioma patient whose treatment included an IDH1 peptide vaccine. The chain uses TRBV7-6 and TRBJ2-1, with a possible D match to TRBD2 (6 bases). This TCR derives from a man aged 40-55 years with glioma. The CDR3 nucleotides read TGTGCCAGCAGCTTAGGAAGTCTGTGGGGGGTCGACAATGAGCAGTTCTTC. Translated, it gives CASSLGSLWGVDNEQFF.